Shown below are 29 T cell receptor beta chains from a single sample sequenced in a study of blood T cell repertoires in COVID-19 (dated by TCRdb to about 2020). Libraries were constructed by the immunoSEQ multiplex PCR assay. The immuneACCESS repertoire file appears here via TCRdb, limited to in-frame rearrangements. These files lack a portion of the clones; in checked studies, under half of the deficit traces to unresolved V genes, and the cause of the others is not known. In all, the sample holds under 300,000 clones, and around 84% of those were seen once. The ten largest clones capture approximately 1.5% of the sample. The source material was peripheral blood. These TCRs come from a human donor with COVID-19, enrolled during active disease. The donor label of this sample is uncertain.

CDR3 DNA: TGTGCCAGCAGCAACCGACTAGCGGGCGGTGAGCAGTTCTTC. It codes for CASSNRLAGGEQFF. V is TRBV7-2 and J is TRBJ2-1; 10 bases match TRBD2. This CDR3 has 14 amino acids. V was clipped by 5 bases and J by 9 bases; unmatched bases: 7. Germline lookup yields CDR1 SGHTA and CDR2 FQGNSA.

The rearrangement joins TRBV6-2 or TRBV6-3 to TRBJ1-1, with D possibly TRBD1 on 5 matching bases. V was clipped by 4 bases and J by 3 bases, with 12 bases between them. This CDR3 is built from 14 residues. CDR1 is MNHEY and CDR2 is SVGEGT in the germline V gene. The CDR3 DNA sequence: TGTGCCAGCAGTTTCGGGGGATCCGACACTGAAGCTTTCTTT. Protein sequence: CASSFGGSDTEAFF.

This clone was seen only once. This rearrangement joins TRBV5-6 to TRBJ2-7; D is perhaps TRBD2 (6 bases). CDR3 length: 15 residues. In germline, CDR1 is SGHDT, CDR2 YYEEEE. Trimming removed 5 bases from V and 3 bases from J, with 18 bases in between. CDR3 bases: TGTGCCAGCAGACGGGGGACTTACCAAAACTACGAGCAGTACTTC. Translation: CASRRGTYQNYEQYF.

The chain combines TRBV6-5 with TRBJ1-2; 7 nucleotides line up with TRBD1. Trimming removed 4 bases from V and 8 bases from J; junction bases left unmatched: 7. The CDR3 consists of 13 residues. In germline, CDR1 is MNHEY, CDR2 SVGAGI. CDR3 sequence (DNA): TGTGCCAGCAGTTCCTTCGGACAGGAAGGCTACACCTTC. Residues: CASSSFGQEGYTF.

This chain uses TRBV6-1 with TRBJ1-5; D possibly corresponds to TRBD1 (5 bases). The CDR3 extends over 13 amino acids. Germline V gene lookup returns CDR1 MNHNS and CDR2 SASEGT. With 3 bases removed from V and 5 bases from J, the gap between germline ends came to 8 bases. The CDR3 sequence: CASSDREDQPQHF. The CDR3 DNA reads TGTGCCAGCAGTGACAGGGAAGATCAGCCCCAGCATTTT.

A note on this clone: At the DNA level, this CDR3 is encoded by other sequences in the same sample as well. The chain has TRBV5-1 and TRBJ2-1, with a weak D call TRBD1 (5 bases). Germline CDR1 reads SGHRS; CDR2 reads YFSETQ. Trimming left V 2 bases short and J 0 bases short, with 6 bases between. The CDR3 runs 14 residues. In DNA form, the CDR3 reads TGCGCCAGCAGCTTAGACAGCTCCTACAATGAGCAGTTCTTC. This translates into CASSLDSSYNEQFF.

The chain has TRBV7-9 and TRBJ2-5, with 9 bases fitting TRBD2. The CDR3 totals 15 residues. With V trimmed by 2 bases and J by 5 bases, 6 bases remained unmatched. The V gene's germline CDR1 is SEHNR and CDR2 FQNEAQ (reference sequence). Here the CDR3 DNA reads TGTGCCAGCAGCTTATCGGGCGGGAGGGCGGAGACCCAGTACTTC. Translation: CASSLSGGRAETQYF.

The rearrangement uses TRBV9 and TRBJ2-2; D not certain. Germline CDR1 SGDLS, CDR2 YYNGEE. Trimming removed 3 bases from V and 4 bases from J, with 10 bases in between. The CDR3 consists of 14 residues. CDR3 protein: CASSALFSTGELFF. The CDR3 region has the DNA TGTGCCAGCAGCGCCCTATTTAGCACCGGGGAGCTGTTTTTT. The complete variable domain, with remaining parts taken from reference TRBV9 and TRBJ2-2, reads DSGVTQTPKHLITATGQRVTLRCSPRSGDLSVYWYQQSLDQGLQFLIQYYNGEERAKGNILERFSAQQFPDLHSELNLSSLELGDSALYFCASSALFSTGELFFGEGSRLTVL.

The V gene is TRBV10-3, the J gene TRBJ1-6, with TRBD1 identical over 8 bases. From germline, CDR1 is ENHRY and CDR2 SYGVKD. The CDR3 runs 14 residues. V gave up 10 bases and J gave up 5 bases; unmatched junction bases: 7. This chain's CDR3 is CATTDREDNSPLHF. In DNA form, the CDR3 reads TGTGCCACCACGGACAGGGAAGATAATTCACCCCTCCACTTT.

CDR3 loop: CASSLGAMSSYEQYF. CDR3 bases: TGTGCCAGCAGCCTGGGTGCGATGAGCTCCTACGAGCAGTACTTC. The chain is built from TRBV5-4 and TRBJ2-7; D is ambiguous. V was shortened by 4 bases and J by 0 bases, with 14 bases between the two germline ends. This CDR3 contains 15 residues. Germline V lookup: CDR1 SGHNT, CDR2 YYREEE (reference sequence).

The V call is TRBV28, the J call TRBJ1-2, with TRBD1 as a possible D gene (6 bases). Germline CDR1 is MDHEN and CDR2 is SYDVKM. The CDR3 is 13 amino acids. V lost 6 bases and J lost 8, with 16 bases in between. The CDR3 bases are TGTGCCAGCAGACTATACAGGGCAGGCGGCTACACCTTC. It yields the protein CASRLYRAGGYTF.

This chain joins TRBV19 and TRBJ1-2, with D maybe TRBD1 (6 bases). In germline, CDR1 is LNHDA, CDR2 SQIVND (reference sequence). This CDR3 comprises 14 residues. The germline V and J ends were trimmed by 7 bases and 2 bases, with 14 bases remaining between them. CDR3 loop: CASNPGTPNYGYTF. The CDR3 nucleotides are TGTGCCAGTAACCCCGGGACACCGAACTATGGCTACACCTTC.

The chain is built from TRBV10-1 and TRBJ1-1; D is perhaps TRBD1 (6 bases). CDR1 and CDR2 (germline): WNHNN, SYGVQD (reference sequence). The V and J ends lost 5 bases and 8 bases respectively, with 15 bases between them. This CDR3 is 13 amino acids long. The CDR3, as DNA: TGCGCCAGCAGTCCACGGGTGGGGACAGAAGCTTTCTTT. It yields the protein CASSPRVGTEAFF.

This chain uses TRBV7-3 with TRBJ2-3; 10 bases map to TRBD1. Looked up from germline, CDR1 is SGHTA and CDR2 is FQGTGA. After removal of 5 bases from V and 8 bases from J, the junction contained 10 bases not matched to a gene. The CDR3 has 15 residues. The CDR3 region has the DNA TGTGCCAGCAGCCAAGACAGGGGGCGCGTCGGTACGCAGTATTTT. Protein: CASSQDRGRVGTQYF.

DNA for the CDR3: TGTGCCAGCAGTAATACATTCTCTGGAAACACCATATATTTT. Amino acid sequence: CASSNTFSGNTIYF. The rearrangement links TRBV6-5 to TRBJ1-3; D gene ambiguous. The germline CDR1 and CDR2 sequences are MNHEY and SVGAGI. V lost 5 bases, J lost 0 bases, and 8 bases lay in between. CDR3 size: 14 residues.

The rearrangement uses TRBV5-1 and TRBJ1-4; the D gene is possibly TRBD1 (6 bases). In germline, CDR1 is SGHRS, CDR2 YFSETQ. Trimming took off 0 bases at V and 3 bases at J, with 12 bases between the two ends. The length of the CDR3 is 16 residues. CDR3 nucleotide sequence: TGCGCCAGCAGCTTGGGGTACGGGGGGCCTAATGAAAAACTGTTTTTT. It yields the protein CASSLGYGGPNEKLFF.

The chain uses TRBV9 and TRBJ2-3; 8 bases line up with TRBD2. The V gene's germline CDR1 is SGDLS and CDR2 YYNGEE. The V and J ends lost 5 bases and 9 bases, in that order; junction bases with no gene match: 8. The CDR3 is made up of 13 amino acids. CDR3 loop: CASRGAGVLTQYF. The DNA of the CDR3 is TGTGCCAGCAGAGGAGCGGGAGTCTTAACGCAGTATTTT.

This chain uses TRBV18 with TRBJ2-7; D perhaps matches TRBD2 (6 bases). Trimming cost V 0 bases and J 2 bases, with 8 bases left between them. The CDR3 extends over 14 amino acids. Germline values: CDR1 KGHSH, CDR2 LQKENI. CDR3 DNA: TGTGCCAGCTCACCACCGGGACTCCCCTACGAGCAGTACTTC. Translated: CASSPPGLPYEQYF.

The J gene is TRBJ2-5, the V gene TRBV27, with D tentatively TRBD2 (6 bases). The CDR3 contains 13 residues. Germline CDR1 is MNHEY and CDR2 is SMNVEV (reference sequence). Trimming shortened V by 2 bases and J by 5 bases, and 9 bases separated the two germline ends. The CDR3, as DNA: TGTGCCAGCAGTTTAACGGGAGTGGAGACCCAGTACTTC. Its translation is CASSLTGVETQYF.

The chain has TRBV27 and TRBJ2-2, with D perhaps TRBD2 (5 bases). CDR1 and CDR2 (germline): MNHEY, SMNVEV (reference sequence). The CDR3 contains 18 residues. V dropped 5 bases and J dropped 5 bases, with 24 bases sitting between them. The CDR3 region is CASSPLPRTPGRTGELFF. For the CDR3, the DNA is TGTGCCAGCAGTCCTCTCCCGCGGACTCCAGGACGGACCGGGGAGCTGTTTTTT.

The V and J genes are TRBV9 and TRBJ2-1; 8 bases line up with TRBD1. The CDR3 length is 15 residues. Per germline, CDR1 SGDLS and CDR2 YYNGEE. J was trimmed by 6 bases and V by 0 bases; bases with no gene match: 5. CDR3: CASSVGTGSFNEQFF. CDR3 in DNA: TGTGCCAGCAGCGTAGGGACAGGGAGTTTCAATGAGCAGTTCTTC.

The V gene is TRBV30, the J gene TRBJ1-2, with TRBD1 matching over 7 bases. The germline V gene encodes CDR1 GTSNPN and CDR2 SVGIG (reference sequence). V dropped 2 bases and J dropped 4; count of bases not matched to a gene: 10. The length of the CDR3 is 15 residues. The CDR3 bases are TGTGCCTGGAGTAGGATGACAGGGACCGTCTATGGCTACACCTTC. This gives the protein CAWSRMTGTVYGYTF. Full variable domain (missing parts from reference TRBV30 and TRBJ1-2): SQTIHQWPATLVQPVGSPLSLECTVEGTSNPNLYWYRQAAGRGLQLLFYSVGIGQISSEVPQNLSASRPQDRQFILSSKKLLLSDSGFYLCAWSRMTGTVYGYTFGSGTRLTVV.

The rearrangement joins TRBV5-1 to TRBJ1-1; 10 bases align to TRBD1. This CDR3 contains 14 residues. Germline V gene lookup returns CDR1 SGHRS and CDR2 YFSETQ. Trimming removed 5 bases from V and 6 bases from J; junction bases left unmatched: 7. CDR3 sequence: CASSKGTGVAEAFF. CDR3 nucleotides: TGCGCCAGCAGTAAAGGGACAGGGGTAGCTGAAGCTTTCTTT. The full variable domain, rest sourced from reference TRBV5-1 and TRBJ1-1, is KAGVTQTPRYLIKTRGQQVTLSCSPISGHRSVSWYQQTPGQGLQFLFEYFSETQRNKGNFPGRFSGRQFSNSRSEMNVSTLELGDSALYLCASSKGTGVAEAFFGQGTRLTVV.

The chain combines TRBV6-5 with TRBJ1-3, with 9 positions matching TRBD1. V shed 11 bases and J 4 bases; nucleotides not matched to a gene: 9. Germline values: CDR1 MNHEY, CDR2 SVGAGI. The CDR3 runs to 14 residues. The CDR3 nucleotides are TGTGCCGTCGCGGACAGGGGAATCGGAAACACCATATATTTT. Its protein is CAVADRGIGNTIYF.

The rearrangement joins TRBV19 to TRBJ2-7, with D possibly being TRBD1 (5 bases). Trimming took off 8 bases at V and 0 bases at J, with 20 bases between the two ends. This CDR3 is built from 16 residues. Germline V CDR1 and CDR2: LNHDA, SQIVND (reference sequence). CDR3 DNA sequence: TGTGCCAGTTCAAAACAGGCGTACAGGAACTCCTACGAGCAGTACTTC. Translating it yields CASSKQAYRNSYEQYF. The full variable domain, in which reference TRBV19 and TRBJ2-7 provide the parts outside the CDR3, is DGGITQSPKYLFRKEGQNVTLSCEQNLNHDAMYWYRQDPGQGLRLIYYSQIVNDFQKGDIAEGYSVSREKKESFPLTVTSAQKNPTAFYLCASSKQAYRNSYEQYFGPGTRLTVT.

This chain links TRBV12-3 or TRBV12-4 with TRBJ2-7; TRBD2 might be the D (5 bases). Trimming shortened V by 3 bases and J by 2 bases, and 8 bases separated the two germline ends. The CDR3 covers 13 residues. The CDR3 here is CASSFPGTYEQYF. CDR3 nucleotides: TGTGCCAGCAGTTTTCCGGGGACCTACGAGCAGTACTTC.

This clone was seen a single time. V is TRBV4-1 and J is TRBJ2-1; 8 bases map to TRBD2. This CDR3 is 18 amino acids long. Trimming at V came to 0 bases and at J to 6 bases, leaving 13 bases not matched to a gene. CDR1 and CDR2 (germline): MGHRA, YSYEKL. The CDR3 loop is CASSQDARSLAGFNEQFF. In DNA, the CDR3 is TGCGCCAGCAGCCAAGATGCAAGATCTTTAGCGGGATTCAATGAGCAGTTCTTC.

The chain links TRBV28 to TRBJ1-2; TRBD1 matches 7 bases. Germline assignment: CDR1 MDHEN and CDR2 SYDVKM. CDR3 size: 21 residues. V shed 3 bases, J shed 0 bases, and the junction held 22 bases outside the gene matches. The CDR3 DNA is TGTGCCAGCAGTTTCGGTCGGTTTTTCACAGGGGCGGCTTCTTCTAACTATGGCTACACCTTC. Its protein product is CASSFGRFFTGAASSNYGYTF.

The J gene is TRBJ1-6, the V gene TRBV28; TRBD1 agrees at 7 bases. The CDR3 is 15 residues long. Germline V CDR1 and CDR2: MDHEN, SYDVKM. J lost 5 bases, V lost 6 bases, and 7 bases had no gene match. The CDR3: CASRRDRENNSPLHF. The CDR3 nucleotides read TGTGCCAGCAGACGCGACAGGGAGAATAATTCACCCCTCCACTTT.